These 8 T cell receptor beta chains originate from one sample sequenced in a study. Generated by immunoSEQ multiplex PCR, the TCRdb table keeps only in-frame clones and is missing some. The sample has nearly 70,000 clones; about 93% are singletons. Sequenced sample: PBMCs. The source of these receptors is a man aged 35-49 years with rheumatoid arthritis.

The J gene is TRBJ1-1, the V gene TRBV4-3; D possibly corresponds to TRBD1 (5 bases). Germline loops: CDR1 LGHNA, CDR2 YSLEER. The CDR3 is 14 residues long. The V and J ends lost 5 bases and 1 base respectively, with 11 bases between them. CDR3 sequence reads: CASSAYGGNTEAFF. The CDR3 DNA reads as TGCGCCAGCAGCGCTTATGGGGGGAACACTGAAGCTTTCTTT.

The CDR3 region has the DNA TGTGCCAGTAGTATGGACGACACTCGTTATGGCTACACCTTC. Residues: CASSMDDTRYGYTF. V is TRBV19 and J is TRBJ1-2; D gene uncertain. In germline, CDR1 is LNHDA, CDR2 SQIVND (reference sequence). V lost 3 bases to trimming and J lost 5 bases, with 13 bases between them. CDR3 length: 14 residues.

The gene calls are TRBV5-1 and TRBJ2-2; D remains ambiguous. The length of the CDR3 is 15 residues. CDR1 is SGHRS and CDR2 is YFSETQ in the germline V gene. V lost 4 bases to trimming and J lost 0 bases, with 10 bases between them. CDR3 DNA sequence: TGCGCCAGCAGCCCTCCGGCATCGAACACCGGGGAGCTGTTTTTT. Its protein is CASSPPASNTGELFF. The full variable domain, rest sourced from reference TRBV5-1 and TRBJ2-2, is KAGVTQTPRYLIKTRGQQVTLSCSPISGHRSVSWYQQTPGQGLQFLFEYFSETQRNKGNFPGRFSGRQFSNSRSEMNVSTLELGDSALYLCASSPPASNTGELFFGEGSRLTVL.

The V and J genes are TRBV14 and TRBJ2-7, with unresolved D. Germline V lookup: CDR1 SGHDN, CDR2 FVKESK. The CDR3 is made up of 13 amino acids. Trimming pared 1 base from V and 7 bases from J, leaving 11 bases between. CDR3 in DNA: TGTGCCAGCAGCCAAGGACCGAACTGGGAGCAGTACTTC. Translated: CASSQGPNWEQYF.

CDR3 sequence: CASSLRLGLAGGYQFF. In DNA form, the CDR3 reads TGCGCCAGCAGCTTGCGGCTAGGACTAGCGGGAGGGTATCAGTTCTTC. The chain combines TRBV5-1 with TRBJ2-1, with 15 nucleotides matching TRBD2. The CDR3 has 16 amino acids. Trimming at V came to 1 base and at J to 13 bases, leaving 9 bases not matched to a gene. Germline V lookup: CDR1 SGHRS, CDR2 YFSETQ.

This chain connects TRBV19 to TRBJ1-2; D remains ambiguous. The ends were cut back, 3 bases at V and 4 bases at J, with 12 bases in the middle. Germline CDR1 LNHDA, CDR2 SQIVND (reference sequence). CDR3 size: 14 residues. In nucleotides, the CDR3 is TGTGCCAGTAGTATCCTCGCGGGCGGCTATGGCTACACCTTC. Translation: CASSILAGGYGYTF.

The genes are TRBV18 and TRBJ2-6; 10 nucleotides line up with TRBD1. Germline V CDR1 and CDR2: KGHSH, LQKENI. The V gene end was trimmed by 8 bases and the J gene end by 3 bases; junction bases not matched to a gene: 10. The CDR3 totals 17 residues. This chain's CDR3 is CASGPGQGTYGANVLTF. In DNA form, the CDR3 reads TGTGCCAGCGGACCGGGACAGGGGACCTATGGGGCCAACGTCCTGACTTTC. The full variable domain, completed using reference TRBV18 and TRBJ2-6, is NAGVMQNPRHLVRRRGQEARLRCSPMKGHSHVYWYRQLPEEGLKFMVYLQKENIIDESGMPKERFSAEFPKEGPSILRIQQVVRGDSAAYFCASGPGQGTYGANVLTFGAGSRLTVL.

V and J are TRBV12-3 or TRBV12-4 and TRBJ2-2; D is undetermined. The CDR3 has 13 amino acids. Trimming removed 7 bases at V and 6 bases at J, with 12 bases between. The CDR3 region is CASTLTVAGELFF. As DNA, the CDR3 is TGTGCCAGCACCCTGACGGTAGCCGGGGAGCTGTTTTTT.